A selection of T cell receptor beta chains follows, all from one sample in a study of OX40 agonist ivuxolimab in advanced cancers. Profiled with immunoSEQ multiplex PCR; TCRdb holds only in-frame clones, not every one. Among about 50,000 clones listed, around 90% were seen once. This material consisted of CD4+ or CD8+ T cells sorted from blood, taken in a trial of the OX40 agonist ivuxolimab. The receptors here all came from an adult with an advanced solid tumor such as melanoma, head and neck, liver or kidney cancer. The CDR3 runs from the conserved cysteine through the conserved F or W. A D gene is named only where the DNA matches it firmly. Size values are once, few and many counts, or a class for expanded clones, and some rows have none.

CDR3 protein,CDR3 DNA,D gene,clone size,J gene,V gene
CASSLGTGMVGYGYTF,TGTGCCAGCAGCTTGGGTACGGGGATGGTAGGCTATGGCTACACCTTC,.,.,TRBJ1-2,TRBV5-5
CAIGRAASEQYF,TGTGCCATAGGACGGGCTGCCTCCGAGCAGTACTTC,.,.,TRBJ2-7,TRBV10-3
CASSTGGQETQYF,TGTGCCAGCAGTACCGGGGGGCAAGAGACCCAGTACTTC,TRBD2,.,TRBJ2-5,TRBV7-9
CASSLGGGAGYEQYF,TGTGCCAGCAGTCTTGGAGGGGGGGCGGGCTACGAGCAGTACTTC,.,.,TRBJ2-7,TRBV28
CASSFGLAPREQYF,TGTGCCAGCAGTTTCGGACTAGCCCCTCGGGAGCAGTATTTT,TRBD2,.,TRBJ2-3,TRBV27
CASSLGGLSTDTQYF,TGTGCCAGCAGCTTAGGGGGACTGAGCACAGATACGCAGTATTTT,.,.,TRBJ2-3,TRBV7-3
CASSSRGWAANEKLFF,TGCGCCAGCAGCTCAAGGGGGTGGGCTGCTAATGAAAAACTGTTTTTT,.,.,TRBJ1-4,TRBV5-1
CASTPTRFEETQYF,TGTGCCAGCACCCCCACTAGATTTGAAGAGACCCAGTACTTC,.,.,TRBJ2-5,TRBV6-6
CASSQRTSGGYEQYF,TGCGCCAGCAGCCAAAGGACTAGCGGGGGCTACGAGCAGTACTTC,TRBD2,.,TRBJ2-7,TRBV4-1
CAWSPAFYGYTF,TGTGCCTGGAGTCCGGCGTTCTATGGCTACACCTTC,.,once,TRBJ1-2,TRBV30
CASRQGVGTEAFF,TGTGCCAGCAGGCAGGGGGTAGGGACTGAAGCTTTCTTT,TRBD1,.,TRBJ1-1,TRBV6-1
CASSLLHRGDQPQHF,TGTGCCAGTAGTCTCCTCCACAGGGGGGATCAGCCCCAGCATTTT,TRBD1,once,TRBJ1-5,TRBV19
CASSPLESGLNTIYF,TGTGCCAGCAGCCCTCTTGAATCAGGGTTAAACACCATATATTTT,.,.,TRBJ1-3,TRBV7-9
CSVDPSGANVLTF,TGCAGCGTTGACCCCTCTGGGGCCAACGTCCTGACTTTC,.,once,TRBJ2-6,TRBV29-1
CASSLGQFLGGNEQYF,TGTGCCAGCAGTTTAGGGCAGTTCCTAGGCGGTAACGAGCAGTACTTC,.,.,TRBJ2-7,TRBV27
CASSLVAGFEQYF,TGTGCCAGCAGCTTGGTAGCTGGGTTTGAGCAGTACTTC,.,.,TRBJ2-7,TRBV5-6
CASSAQVGGNTIYF,TGTGCCAGCAGTGCCCAGGTGGGAGGAAACACCATATATTTT,.,once,TRBJ1-3,TRBV6-1
CASSQEAVISTDTQYF,TGCGCCAGCAGCCAAGAAGCGGTAATTAGCACAGATACGCAGTATTTT,.,.,TRBJ2-3,TRBV4-1
CASSPLGSGGDQFF,TGTGCCAGCAGCCCCCTTGGGAGCGGCGGGGATCAGTTCTTC,.,once,TRBJ2-1,TRBV4-2
CASQSAGGELFF,TGCGCCAGCCAATCGGCGGGCGGGGAGCTGTTTTTT,.,.,TRBJ2-2,TRBV5-1
CASVRDQETQYF,TGTGCCAGCGTGAGGGACCAAGAGACCCAGTACTTC,.,.,TRBJ2-5,TRBV5-6
CASSASLAGGAYEQYF,TGTGCCAGCAGCGCCAGTCTAGCGGGGGGTGCCTACGAGCAGTACTTC,TRBD2,.,TRBJ2-7,TRBV7-9
CATSRDPGQGEKLFF,TGTGCCACCAGCAGAGATCCGGGACAGGGAGAAAAACTGTTTTTT,TRBD1,.,TRBJ1-4,TRBV15
CASSPRRAVDEQYF,TGTGCCAGCTCACCCCGCAGGGCCGTCGACGAGCAGTACTTC,.,.,TRBJ2-7,TRBV18
CASSIQETQYF,TGTGCCAGTAGTATACAAGAGACCCAGTACTTC,.,.,TRBJ2-5,TRBV19
CASSSINGGDKLFF,TGTGCCAGCAGTTCTATTAACGGAGGGGATAAACTGTTTTTT,.,.,TRBJ1-4,TRBV6-6
CASSPMTSGTETQYF,TGTGCCAGCAGCCCCATGACTAGCGGTACTGAGACCCAGTACTTC,TRBD2,.,TRBJ2-5,TRBV2
CASSPVRQGGRTEAFF,TGTGCCAGCAGCCCCGTGAGACAGGGCGGAAGGACTGAAGCTTTCTTT,TRBD1,.,TRBJ1-1,TRBV7-2
CASTLEGPTEAFF,TGTGCCAGCACCTTAGAGGGTCCCACTGAAGCTTTCTTT,.,.,TRBJ1-1,TRBV28
CASSYSRGGSTDTQYF,TGTGCCAGCAGTTACTCACGGGGGGGGTCCACAGATACGCAGTATTTT,TRBD2,once,TRBJ2-3,TRBV6-5
CASSAAGPVPHEQYF,TGTGCCAGTAGTGCCGCCGGGCCGGTTCCGCACGAGCAGTACTTC,.,.,TRBJ2-7,TRBV19
CASRPGTSGGAIMEQFF,TGCGCCAGCAGGCCCGGGACTAGCGGGGGGGCCATTATGGAGCAGTTCTTC,TRBD2,.,TRBJ2-1,TRBV10-2
CASSPRTSGGSDTQYF,TGCGCCAGCAGCCCGCGGACTAGCGGGGGTTCAGATACGCAGTATTTT,TRBD2,.,TRBJ2-3,TRBV5-1
CASSYLLFGDGYGYTF,TGTGCCAGCAGTTACCTTCTTTTTGGGGATGGTTATGGCTACACCTTC,.,.,TRBJ1-2,TRBV6-5
CASNGRGSSYEQYF,TGTGCCAGCAACGGAAGAGGGAGCTCCTACGAGCAGTACTTC,.,.,TRBJ2-7,TRBV6-1
CAISEGQGDGYTF,TGTGCCATCAGTGAAGGTCAGGGCGATGGCTACACCTTC,.,few,TRBJ1-2,TRBV10-3
CASRGWDTGELFF,TGTGCCAGCCGAGGATGGGACACCGGGGAGCTGTTTTTT,.,.,TRBJ2-2,TRBV25-1